This T cell receptor beta chain was sequenced in a study of cytomegalovirus exposure and HLA in healthy donors (dated by TCRdb to the late 2010s). With regard to the full study: An earlier analysis of roughly 630 of the donors reported roughly 270 Gb of sequence data and 120 million or so unique TCR beta sequences from about 200 million T cells. Donor age, sex, ethnicity and CMV serostatus were compiled alongside the repertoire data. Among the roughly 410 genotyped donors, approximately 81% belonged to the genetic ancestry cluster associated with self-reported Caucasian donors. HLA typing covered class I and class II loci at four-digit resolution. Among 350 to 400 genotyped donors of the cohort, an average of approximately 240,000 unique TCR beta nucleotide sequences were sequenced per donor, around a sixth of them non-productive. Typing coverage differed by locus: A, B, C, DRB1 and DQB1 were typed in roughly 620-640 donors, DQA1 in 500 to 550, DPA1 in 600 to 610, and DPB1 in roughly 450. Because of strong linkage in the cohort, a few DR-DQ haplotypes were treated as single units for association and clustering. A separate validation cohort of 100 to 150 different subjects was used in addition to the approximately 610-subject first cohort. Approximately 300 gigabases of sequencing data and some 85 million unique TCR sequences were included in an early release covering about 620 HLA-typed donors. All discovery cohort repertoires had been generated on a single sequencing platform. Genome-wide SNP genotypes for about 60% of the roughly 670 donors were used in a later genetic analysis, which treated that subset as a discovery cohort. A later analysis re-examined previously published TCR beta repertoires from 600 to 700 donors and added high-resolution HLA genotyping to investigate patterns of TCR occurrence. In the later analysis, no new phenotypic data were used to find candidate immune exposures; instead, reliance was placed on TCR beta sequences and their occurrence across donors. An earlier analysis of 587 of the donors used high-throughput TCR beta sequencing to judge whether each TCR beta V gene segment behaved as functional or pseudogenic. The study aimed to test whether cataloging public T cell receptors could reveal signatures of past pathogen exposure. Using immunosequencing, the study profiled T cell repertoires from 550 to 750 subjects and related those repertoires to cytomegalovirus serostatus. To predict cytomegalovirus infection status, the study combined high-throughput TCR immunosequencing, statistical association of individual TCRs with disease status, and machine learning. Overall study outcomes, separate from this receptor: A few of the identified cytomegalovirus-associated TCR beta chains were confirmed in vitro to be specific for cytomegalovirus antigens. Most TCR sequences were seen in very few donors, while some public TCRs were found in many individuals. The only immune exposure information available for the cohort was CMV serostatus. The classifier was reported to diagnose cytomegalovirus status with high specificity and sensitivity in both the original cohort and the validation cohort. In a later analysis, the rate of TCR association differed among HLA loci, with DRB1 alleles having the most associated TCRs and HLA-C alleles having the fewest. It was suggested by the authors that the approach could potentially be generalized to other disease states and immunological phenotypes. The earlier analysis of approximately 590 of the donors excluded around 17 rarely observed V segments, including chromosome 9 orphons, because counts were too low. Correlated functional status among segregating V segments might reflect linkage disequilibrium, but an unknown experimental factor could not be ruled out. The presence/absence analyses assumed that sequencing depth was roughly uniform across donors, and that assumption may not be true. In a later genetic analysis, fewer N-insertions in productive TCRs were reported among donors in an Asian-associated ancestry cluster than the 666-donor mean. The 87-base-pair reads could not distinguish some IMGT-functional V segments, including TRBV6-2 and TRBV6-3, so those segments were excluded. Most CMV-associated TCR beta chains appeared to be HLA-restricted in a later analysis, and the HLA associations seemed to be driven largely by CMV exposure. In a later analysis, 15,000 to 20,000 TCR beta sequences were associated with specific HLA alleles at a false discovery rate of 0.05. The study listed around 160 TCR beta chains as associated with cytomegalovirus. Because HLA typing was unavailable for some donors at each locus, only the typed subset was used in association tests. In a later analysis, HLA-associated TCR beta chains were found to be more clonally expanded and to have lower generation probabilities than equally common non-associated chains. When HLA alleles, especially DR and DQ, strongly co-occurred, TCR associations were difficult to assign to individual alleles. In an earlier analysis of more than 450 of the donors, most TCR beta V segments were observed in productive rearrangements about 87% or about 30% of the time, broadly matching IMGT annotations. A further reported finding was that TCR beta sequences accurately predicted the HLA-A and HLA-B alleles for most subjects in the first cohort. This cohort had only TCR beta chains sequenced, and the lack of alpha or paired-chain data limited which features could be detected. V-gene and J-gene trimming of TCR beta chains was associated with a missense DCLRE1C variant in a later genetic analysis, and the association was replicated in an independent cohort. A cluster of highly shared sequence variants was judged likely to be a technical artifact of the sequencing pipeline. According to a later analysis, parvovirus B19, influenza, CMV and Epstein-Barr virus appeared linked to several top co-occurrence clusters.

Regarding this clone: Its recognized antigen is unknown. No much larger clone is present one base from it, and per-base qualities are unavailable.

The cohort consisted of 600 to 750 healthy bone marrow donors. At the time of sampling, all cohort members were nominally healthy, though unrecorded immune exposures were likely present. The donor tested CMV seronegative and was one of the 352 seronegative cohort members. A peripheral blood sample was provided by each donor, and peripheral blood mononuclear cells were used for TCR beta sequencing. Genomic DNA extraction from the blood cell samples was performed with the Qiagen DNeasy Blood Extraction Kit. To prepare the library, the immunoSEQ multiplex PCR assay was applied. For the multiplex PCR, a mixture combining 60 forward primers for TCR Vbeta segments and 13 reverse primers for TCR Jbeta segments was used. The CDR3 region of rearranged TCR beta genes was amplified from genomic DNA with a multiplex PCR assay. The amplified TCR beta libraries were sequenced on the Illumina HiSeq System as 87-base-pair reads. Processing in the source paper ran as follows. In a later analysis, some 80 million unique TCR beta chains were counted across the 650 to 750 repertoires, and roughly 10 million of these chains were shared by at least two donors. A nearest-neighbor algorithm error-corrected the raw reads and collapsed the reads into unique sequences, merging closely related sequences to remove PCR and sequencing errors. To assign V, D and J gene segments, CDR3 sequences were aligned to IMGT reference sequences. Each retained sequence needed at least a six-nucleotide match to both a V gene segment and a J gene segment. Rearrangements were called productive when the CDR3 lacked stop codons and stayed in frame with V and J; all others were non-productive. CDR3 was defined by IMGT convention, running from the second conserved V-encoded cysteine to the conserved J-encoded phenylalanine. The earlier analysis of some 550 of the donors excluded any sequence lacking an unambiguous match to a single V gene segment. In an earlier analysis of 450 to 750 of the donors, a V segment was called functional when productive rearrangements were above 56.7%, and segregating when the standard deviation between donors exceeded 5%. To diagnose cytomegalovirus status from the catalog of TCR beta chain sequences, a statistical classification framework was built. V and J gene assignment, in a later analysis, came from comparing TCR nucleotide sequences with IMGT/GENE-DB human TR gene sequences. A later analysis assigned CDR3 sequences and most-parsimonious VDJ recombination scenarios with the TCRdist pipeline. In a later analysis, each TCR beta chain was defined by its CDR3 amino acid sequence together with its V-gene family, and reads without a unique V-gene family were excluded. A later analysis removed 550 to 700 highly shared, low-generation-probability nucleotide sequences to deal with suspected cross-contamination and a sequencing artifact. In a later analysis, a clonal expansion index was calculated for each public chain from normalized within-repertoire ranks of inferred template counts. Generation probabilities in a later analysis came from a VDJ recombination model fitted to out-of-frame rearrangements, and those results were checked against IGoR. A later analysis scored TCR-TCR, TCR-HLA and TCR-CMV co-occurrence with hypergeometric tests, applying a repertoire-size bias correction to TCR pairs. In a later analysis, false discovery rates were estimated by permuting HLA or CMV assignments 20 times. In a later analysis, co-occurring TCRs were grouped using DBSCAN, with TCRdist sequence similarity added in when clustering inside HLA-allele-positive subsets. Repertoires with fewer than 30,000 or more than 120,000 public chains were left out of co-occurrence clustering, as were about 5 repertoires with anomalous nucleotide sharing. TCRdb took this table from immuneACCESS and kept in-frame rearrangements with V and J called. Such tables lack part of the clones; where checked against another copy, unresolved V genes explain under half of the gap, and the rest is unexplained. The DNA was the basis for D and trimming; V, J and clone size are from that table. In this sample the table shows roughly 170,000 clones, around 81% of which occur a single time. The ten largest clones add up to under 2.5% of the sample.

V lost 6 bases and J lost 5 bases, and the count of bases not matched to a germline gene is 3. The CDR3 runs 12 residues from the cysteine to the phenylalanine. The only DNA kept is the CDR3, 36 bases in frame from the first base. Taken from the germline V gene, the CDR1 and CDR2 loops are WSHSY and SAAADI. Sequencing was performed on PBMCs. This TCR was recovered from a woman in her 30s in good health and CMV-seronegative. This chain is built from TRBV10-2 and TRBJ1-1; 7 central bases correspond to TRBD1. The base sequence is TGCGCCAGCAGGACAGGGTTAACTGAAGCTTTCTTT. Its protein product is CASRTGLTEAFF.